The 25 T cell receptor beta chains below all came from one sample that was sequenced in a study of T cells in localized non-small cell lung cancer. The table came from immunoSEQ multiplex PCR; TCRdb's copy has only in-frame clones and leaves some out. The top ten hold 25% to 35% of the sample, which has approximately 28,000 clones, around 93% seen once. The source was peripheral blood, collected before any cancer treatment. These receptors all stem from a female donor over 55 with stage I lung adenocarcinoma.

The V call is TRBV18, the J call TRBJ2-2; D is possibly TRBD2 (6 bases). Germline values: CDR1 KGHSH, CDR2 LQKENI. V lost 0 bases, J lost 2 bases, and 13 bases lay in between. CDR3 length equals 17 residues. The CDR3 DNA reads as TGTGCCAGCTCACCACCGAATGCAGGACTAAACACCGGGGAGCTGTTTTTT. Protein: CASSPPNAGLNTGELFF.

The chain recombines TRBV15 with TRBJ1-1, with a weak D call TRBD1 (5 bases). Per the germline V gene, CDR1 is LNHNV and CDR2 is YYDKDF (reference sequence). The CDR3 spans 15 residues. The germline V and J ends were trimmed by 1 base and 1 base, with 10 bases remaining between them. As DNA, the CDR3 is TGTGCCACCAGCAGAGGGGACTTCACGAACACTGAAGCTTTCTTT. Protein: CATSRGDFTNTEAFF.

The chain links TRBV6-6 to TRBJ1-2; D gene uncertain. The CDR3 runs to 14 residues. CDR1 MNHNY and CDR2 SVGAGI come from the germline V gene (reference sequence). Trimming removed 4 bases at V and 4 bases at J, with 13 bases between. The CDR3 here is CASSSTRHFYGYTF. As DNA, the CDR3 is TGTGCCAGCAGTTCTACCCGTCACTTCTATGGCTACACCTTC.

The V and J genes are TRBV2 and TRBJ2-7; D call uncertain. This CDR3 region has 11 residues. Trimming removed 1 base at V and 4 bases at J, with 2 bases between. Per germline, CDR1 SNHLY and CDR2 FYNNEI. The CDR3 bases are TGTGCCAGCAGTGAAGTATACGAGCAGTACTTC. Translation gives CASSEVYEQYF.

The rearrangement uses TRBV5-1 and TRBJ2-1, with 8 positions matching TRBD1. The CDR3 totals 14 residues. V shed 5 bases, J shed 3 bases, and the junction held 4 bases outside the gene matches. CDR1 SGHRS and CDR2 YFSETQ come from the germline V gene. The DNA for the CDR3 is TGCGCCAGCAGTTATGGACAGGGCTACAATGAGCAGTTCTTC. Translating it yields CASSYGQGYNEQFF.

The J gene is TRBJ2-1, the V gene TRBV4-1; possibly TRBD2 for D (5 bases). Trimming pared 3 bases from V and 3 bases from J, leaving 15 bases between. Germline assignment: CDR1 MGHRA and CDR2 YSYEKL. The CDR3 covers 16 residues. The CDR3 reads CASSQRMDGDYNEQFF. The CDR3 nucleotides are TGCGCCAGCAGCCAGAGAATGGACGGGGACTACAATGAGCAGTTCTTC.

The genes are TRBV30 and TRBJ1-1; no clear D. The germline V gene encodes CDR1 GTSNPN and CDR2 SVGIG (reference sequence). The CDR3 is made up of 13 amino acids. V lost 0 bases and J lost 1, with 6 bases in between. This chain's CDR3 is CAWSVQENTEAFF. The CDR3 DNA follows: TGTGCCTGGAGTGTACAAGAGAACACTGAAGCTTTCTTT.

Remarks on this clone: At one boundary the junction diverges from the germline segment, which might be a read error. CDR3 bases: TGTGCTAGTGGTATGGTGTATGGCTACACCTTC. Protein product: CASGMVYGYTF. The chain links TRBV12-5 to TRBJ1-2; D is unresolved. The CDR3 sequence is 11 residues long. Germline V CDR1 and CDR2: LGHNT, FRNRAP.

Only one count was recorded for this clone. The chain links TRBV18 to TRBJ2-5; weak D call: TRBD1 (5 bases). With 3 bases removed from V and 3 bases from J, the gap between germline ends came to 14 bases. The length of the CDR3 is 15 residues. The germline V gene has CDR1 KGHSH and CDR2 LQKENI. The CDR3 protein is CASSPRTGGEETQYF. The CDR3, as DNA: TGTGCCAGCTCACCTAGAACAGGCGGAGAAGAGACCCAGTACTTC. The full variable domain, in which reference TRBV18 and TRBJ2-5 provide the parts outside the CDR3, is NAGVMQNPRHLVRRRGQEARLRCSPMKGHSHVYWYRQLPEEGLKFMVYLQKENIIDESGMPKERFSAEFPKEGPSILRIQQVVRGDSAAYFCASSPRTGGEETQYFGPGTRLLVL.

The chain joins TRBV7-6 to TRBJ2-5; D might be TRBD2 (6 bases). V lost 1 base and J lost 5, with 17 bases in between. Germline V lookup: CDR1 SGHVS, CDR2 FNYEAQ. The CDR3 spans 16 residues. The DNA for the CDR3 is TGTGCCAGCAGCTTAGAATCCCGGGAGTTGGGGGAGACCCAGTACTTC. Encoded protein: CASSLESRELGETQYF.

The chain is built from TRBV5-1 and TRBJ2-7; TRBD2 matches 10 bases. V lost 0 bases to trimming and J lost 7 bases; unmatched junction nucleotides: 13. The germline V gene has CDR1 SGHRS and CDR2 YFSETQ. The CDR3 covers 17 residues. The CDR3 nucleotides are TGCGCCAGCAGCTTGGGCGCTAGGGCTAGCGGGAGAGGGGAGCAGTACTTC. Its protein product is CASSLGARASGRGEQYF.

This chain connects TRBV19 to TRBJ2-1; D ambiguous. The CDR3 contains 14 residues. Germline CDR1 and CDR2: LNHDA and SQIVND (reference sequence). V was pared by 6 bases and J by 0 bases, with 9 bases between. Here the CDR3 reads CASRASSSYNEQFF. Here the CDR3 DNA reads TGTGCCAGTAGAGCCAGCAGCTCCTACAATGAGCAGTTCTTC.

This chain connects TRBV6-1 to TRBJ2-1; TRBD1 is a possible D gene (6 bases). This CDR3 spans 17 amino acids. Germline V CDR1 and CDR2: MNHNS, SASEGT. Trimming cost V 4 bases and J 3 bases, with 19 bases left between them. CDR3 bases: TGTGCCAGCAGTGGAGGATACAGGGTCCCCTACTACAATGAGCAGTTCTTC. It is translated as CASSGGYRVPYYNEQFF.

CDR3 loop: CASSLGWERNTEAFF. Here the CDR3 DNA reads TGTGCCAGCAGCTTAGGATGGGAACGGAACACTGAAGCTTTCTTT. V gene TRBV7-8 combines with J gene TRBJ1-1; D call uncertain. The CDR3 is 15 amino acids. Germline CDR1 and CDR2: SGHVS and FQNEAQ. Trimming pared 1 base from V and 1 base from J, leaving 10 bases between.

The chain joins TRBV6-1 to TRBJ2-3; TRBD2 agrees at 12 bases. In germline, CDR1 is MNHNS, CDR2 SASEGT. This CDR3 region has 15 residues. Trimming at V came to 10 bases and at J to 5 bases, leaving 10 bases not matched to a gene. The CDR3 loop is CATGLAGGRGDTQYF. CDR3 in DNA: TGTGCCACCGGGCTAGCGGGAGGGAGGGGAGATACGCAGTATTTT.

This sequence joins TRBV7-8 and TRBJ1-5, with D possibly matching TRBD1 (5 bases). Germline V gene sequence: CDR1 SGHVS, CDR2 FQNEAQ. Trimming shortened V by 5 bases and J by 3 bases, and 17 bases separated the two germline ends. This CDR3 comprises 16 residues. CDR3 loop: CASSLLDGGFNQPQHF. In nucleotides, the CDR3 is TGTGCCAGCAGCCTTCTGGATGGGGGATTCAATCAGCCCCAGCATTTT.

The chain carries TRBV6-1 and TRBJ1-2; perhaps TRBD1 as D (5 bases). The germline gives CDR1 MNHNS, CDR2 SASEGT. This CDR3 is built from 13 residues. V lost 8 bases and J 4 bases, leaving 14 bases between the germline ends. CDR3 DNA sequence: TGTGCCAGCGACCGACTTCAGGGCTATGGCTACACCTTC. Its translation: CASDRLQGYGYTF.

This chain joins TRBV28 and TRBJ1-2; TRBD1 matches 7 bases. The trim removed 4 bases at V and 5 bases at J, leaving 7 bases unmatched. The CDR3 spans 14 residues. Germline assignment: CDR1 MDHEN and CDR2 SYDVKM. The CDR3 loop reads CASSYRDRHYGYTF. CDR3 bases: TGTGCCAGCAGTTACCGGGACAGACATTATGGCTACACCTTC.

The chain uses TRBV4-2 and TRBJ1-1; D perhaps matches TRBD1 (6 bases). CDR1 is LGHNA, CDR2 YNFKEQ, per germline. Trimming removed 0 bases at V and 4 bases at J, with 18 bases between. The CDR3 covers 17 residues. The CDR3 DNA sequence: TGTGCCAGCAGCCAAGATCACGTGGGGGCAAGGGGCACTGAAGCTTTCTTT. Its translation: CASSQDHVGARGTEAFF.

V and J are TRBV6-1 and TRBJ2-1; 10 bases are a match to TRBD2. This CDR3 contains 14 residues. The trim removed 10 bases at V and 9 bases at J, leaving 12 bases unmatched. Germline lookup yields CDR1 MNHNS and CDR2 SASEGT. The CDR3 loop is CATSTSGFRGEQFF. The CDR3 bases are TGTGCCACTTCGACTAGCGGGTTCCGGGGTGAGCAGTTCTTC.

The chain recombines TRBV6-1 with TRBJ2-1; TRBD2 is a possible D gene (5 bases). V lost 0 bases to trimming and J lost 7 bases, with 19 bases between them. The CDR3 is 17 amino acids. Germline-derived CDR1 and CDR2 are MNHNS and SASEGT. The CDR3 region has the DNA TGTGCCAGCAGTGAAGCGCTGGGCCAACCCCCGGGGAATGAGCAGTTCTTC. Its protein product is CASSEALGQPPGNEQFF.

Here the CDR3 reads CASSWAGTASGNTIYF. CDR3 DNA: TGTGCCAGCAGCTGGGCCGGGACAGCATCTGGAAACACCATATATTTT. The chain links TRBV5-5 to TRBJ1-3, with 7 bases matching TRBD1. Germline V lookup: CDR1 SGHKS, CDR2 YYEKEE (reference sequence). The CDR3 spans 16 residues. J gave up 1 base and V 3 bases, and 7 bases lay outside the gene matches.

The chain links TRBV25-1 to TRBJ2-6; D is perhaps TRBD2 (5 bases). The CDR3 has 15 residues. V was cut by 8 bases and J by 7 bases, with 18 bases left in between. Germline V gene sequence: CDR1 MGHDK, CDR2 SYGVNS. The CDR3 protein is CASSLTGDLANVLTF. CDR3 nucleotide sequence: TGTGCCAGCTCCCTCACCGGGGATCTTGCCAACGTCCTGACTTTC.

The sample holds one count of this clone. The chain recombines TRBV19 with TRBJ2-6, with 10 bases matching TRBD1. Germline lookup yields CDR1 LNHDA and CDR2 SQIVND (reference sequence). The length of the CDR3 is 18 residues. V lost 5 bases and J lost 3; bases outside the gene matches: 10. The CDR3 reads CASSFRTGGVGGANVLTF. CDR3 coding DNA: TGTGCCAGTAGTTTTCGGACAGGGGGGGTAGGTGGGGCCAACGTCCTGACTTTC.

The chain carries TRBV5-1 and TRBJ1-2; TRBD1 agrees at 7 bases. In germline, CDR1 is SGHRS, CDR2 YFSETQ. The CDR3 runs to 14 residues. After removal of 0 bases from V and 5 bases from J, the junction contained 4 bases not matched to a gene. CDR3 amino acids: CASSLEGQNYGYTF. The CDR3 DNA reads as TGCGCCAGCAGCTTGGAGGGACAGAATTATGGCTACACCTTC.